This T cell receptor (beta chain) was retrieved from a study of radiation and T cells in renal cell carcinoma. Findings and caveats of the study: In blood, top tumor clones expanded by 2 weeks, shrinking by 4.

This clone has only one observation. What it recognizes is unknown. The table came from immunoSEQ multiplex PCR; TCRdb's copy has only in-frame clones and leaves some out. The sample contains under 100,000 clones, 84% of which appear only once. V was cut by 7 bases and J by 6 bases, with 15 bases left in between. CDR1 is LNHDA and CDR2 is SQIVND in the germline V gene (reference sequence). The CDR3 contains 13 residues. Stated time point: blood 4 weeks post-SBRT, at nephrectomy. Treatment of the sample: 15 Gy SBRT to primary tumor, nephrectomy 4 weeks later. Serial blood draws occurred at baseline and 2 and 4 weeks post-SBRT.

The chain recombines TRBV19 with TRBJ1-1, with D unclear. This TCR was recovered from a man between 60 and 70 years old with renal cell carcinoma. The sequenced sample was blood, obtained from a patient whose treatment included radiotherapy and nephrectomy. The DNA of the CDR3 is TGTGCCAGTACCGGGCCGGGTTGGGCTGAAGCTTTCTTT. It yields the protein CASTGPGWAEAFF.